This is a list of T cell receptor beta chains from one sample in a study of T-cell reconstitution after alpha-beta-depleted transplantation in children. TCRdb independently ran MiXCR on the PCR reads; one entry per CDR3 protein. This sample yields around 600,000 distinct CDR3 sequences, of which over 9.5% are seen a single time; roughly 3.9% belongs to the top ten. This specimen was PBMCs from the stem cell graft donor, taken from the stem cell graft. The receptors were gathered from a human donor who donated a stem cell graft to a child with acute myeloid leukemia. Each CDR3 is given with its conserved first and last residue. A D gene is named only where the DNA matches it firmly. Size is stated for part of the rows, as once, few or many counts, or as a class when the clone is expanded.

J gene: TRBJ2-1
D gene: TRBD2
clone size: few
V gene: TRBV20-1
CDR3 protein: CCARDLLAGAVYNEQFF
CDR3 DNA: TGCTGTGCTAGAGATCTTTTAGCGGGAGCGGTCTACAATGAGCAGTTCTTC

J gene: TRBJ2-5
D gene: NA
clone size: NA
V gene: TRBV5-1
CDR3 protein: CASSLMGRATQETQYF
CDR3 DNA: TGCGCCAGCAGCTTGATGGGCAGGGCTACCCAAGAGACCCAGTACTTC

J gene: TRBJ1-1
D gene: NA
clone size: many
V gene: TRBV30
CDR3 protein: CAWTWGAEAFF
CDR3 DNA: TGTGCCTGGACTTGGGGGGCTGAAGCTTTCTTT

J gene: TRBJ2-1
D gene: TRBD2
clone size: NA
V gene: TRBV6-5
CDR3 protein: CASAGRDNEQFF
CDR3 DNA: TGTGCCAGCGCGGGGAGGGACAATGAGCAGTTCTTC

J gene: TRBJ2-3
D gene: NA
clone size: many
V gene: TRBV7-2
CDR3 protein: CASSSQPLVSATDTQYF
CDR3 DNA: TGTGCCAGCAGCTCACAACCCCTAGTTAGCGCCACAGATACGCAGTATTTT

J gene: TRBJ2-1
D gene: NA
clone size: many
V gene: TRBV7-2
CDR3 protein: CASSLAKGPDEQFF
CDR3 DNA: TGTGCCAGCAGCTTAGCGAAGGGGCCTGATGAGCAGTTCTTC

J gene: TRBJ1-4
D gene: NA
clone size: few
V gene: TRBV6-1
CDR3 protein: CASSRARGVQEKLFF
CDR3 DNA: TGTGCCAGCAGTCGAGCTAGGGGAGTACAAGAAAAACTGTTTTTT

J gene: TRBJ2-3
D gene: NA
clone size: few
V gene: TRBV29-1
CDR3 protein: CSVEGGDTDTQYF
CDR3 DNA: TGCAGCGTTGAGGGCGGCGACACAGATACGCAGTATTTT

J gene: TRBJ2-7
D gene: NA
clone size: many
V gene: TRBV5-1
CDR3 protein: CASSFRLSGTHPSEQYF
CDR3 DNA: TGCGCCAGCAGCTTCCGCCTATCCGGGACGCACCCTAGTGAGCAGTACTTC

J gene: TRBJ2-3
D gene: TRBD2
clone size: few
V gene: TRBV9
CDR3 protein: CASSEEGLAGGGSSTDTQYF
CDR3 DNA: TGTGCCAGCAGCGAAGAGGGACTAGCGGGAGGGGGGTCTAGCACAGATACGCAGTATTTT

J gene: TRBJ2-5
D gene: NA
clone size: few
V gene: TRBV20-1
CDR3 protein: CSARGTTRLETQYF
CDR3 DNA: TGCAGTGCTAGAGGGACCACTAGACTGGAGACCCAGTACTTC

J gene: TRBJ2-7
D gene: NA
clone size: NA
V gene: TRBV7-9
CDR3 protein: CASSLARVDEQYF
CDR3 DNA: TGTGCCAGCAGCTTAGCGCGGGTCGACGAGCAGTACTTC

J gene: TRBJ2-2
D gene: NA
clone size: NA
V gene: TRBV2
CDR3 protein: CASEGTQNTGELFF
CDR3 DNA: TGTGCCAGCGAAGGGACACAAAACACCGGGGAGCTGTTTTTT